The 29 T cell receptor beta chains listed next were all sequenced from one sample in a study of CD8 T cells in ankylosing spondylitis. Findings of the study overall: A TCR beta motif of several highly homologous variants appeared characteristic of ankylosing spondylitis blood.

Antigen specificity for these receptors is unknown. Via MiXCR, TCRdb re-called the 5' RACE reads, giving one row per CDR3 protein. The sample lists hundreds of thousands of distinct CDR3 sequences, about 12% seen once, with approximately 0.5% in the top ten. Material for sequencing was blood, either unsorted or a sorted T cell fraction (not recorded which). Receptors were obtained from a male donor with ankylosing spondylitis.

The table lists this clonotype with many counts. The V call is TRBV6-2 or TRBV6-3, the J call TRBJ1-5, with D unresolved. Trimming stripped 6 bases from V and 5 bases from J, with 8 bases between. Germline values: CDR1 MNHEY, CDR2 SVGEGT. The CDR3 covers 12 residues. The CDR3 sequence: CASSDAHQPQHF. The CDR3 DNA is TGTGCCAGCAGCGACGCTCATCAGCCCCAGCATTTT.

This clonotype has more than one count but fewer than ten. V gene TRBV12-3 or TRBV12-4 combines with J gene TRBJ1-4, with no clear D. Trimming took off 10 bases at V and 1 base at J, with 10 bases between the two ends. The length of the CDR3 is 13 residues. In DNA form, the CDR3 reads TGTGCCACCCGACTCGGAACTAATGAAAAACTGTTTTTT. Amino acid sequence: CATRLGTNEKLFF.

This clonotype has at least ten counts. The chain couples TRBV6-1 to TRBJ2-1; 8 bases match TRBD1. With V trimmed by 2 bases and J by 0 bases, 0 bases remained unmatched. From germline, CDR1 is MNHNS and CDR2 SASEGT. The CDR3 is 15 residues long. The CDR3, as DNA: TGTGCCAGCAGTGAAACAGGGGGCTCCTACAATGAGCAGTTCTTC. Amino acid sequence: CASSETGGSYNEQFF.

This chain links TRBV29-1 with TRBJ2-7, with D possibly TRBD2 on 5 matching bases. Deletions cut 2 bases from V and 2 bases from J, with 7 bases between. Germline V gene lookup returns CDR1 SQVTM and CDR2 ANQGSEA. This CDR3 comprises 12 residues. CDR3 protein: CSVESGTYEQYF. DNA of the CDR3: TGCAGCGTTGAAAGCGGTACCTACGAGCAGTACTTC.

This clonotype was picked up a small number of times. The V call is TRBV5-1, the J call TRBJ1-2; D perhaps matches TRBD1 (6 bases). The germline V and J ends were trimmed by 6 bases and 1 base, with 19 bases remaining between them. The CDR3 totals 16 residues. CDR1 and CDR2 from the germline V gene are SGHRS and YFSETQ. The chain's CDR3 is CASTSSVGGRNYGYTF. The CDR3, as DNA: TGCGCCAGCACGTCGTCGGTGGGGGGCCGTAACTATGGCTACACCTTC. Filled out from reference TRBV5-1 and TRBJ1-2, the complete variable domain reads KAGVTQTPRYLIKTRGQQVTLSCSPISGHRSVSWYQQTPGQGLQFLFEYFSETQRNKGNFPGRFSGRQFSNSRSEMNVSTLELGDSALYLCASTSSVGGRNYGYTFGSGTRLTVV.

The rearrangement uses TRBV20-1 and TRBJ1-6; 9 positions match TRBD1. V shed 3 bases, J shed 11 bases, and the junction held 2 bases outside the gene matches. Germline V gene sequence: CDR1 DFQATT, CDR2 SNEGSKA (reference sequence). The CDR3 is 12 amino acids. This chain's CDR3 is CSARGQGTPLHF. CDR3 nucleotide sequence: TGCAGTGCTAGGGGACAGGGAACACCCCTCCACTTT.

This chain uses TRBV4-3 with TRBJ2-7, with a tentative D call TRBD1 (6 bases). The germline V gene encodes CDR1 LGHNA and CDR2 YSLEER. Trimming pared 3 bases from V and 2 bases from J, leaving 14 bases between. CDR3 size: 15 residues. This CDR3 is CASSQGARITYEQYF. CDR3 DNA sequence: TGCGCCAGCAGCCAGGGGGCACGGATTACCTACGAGCAGTACTTC.

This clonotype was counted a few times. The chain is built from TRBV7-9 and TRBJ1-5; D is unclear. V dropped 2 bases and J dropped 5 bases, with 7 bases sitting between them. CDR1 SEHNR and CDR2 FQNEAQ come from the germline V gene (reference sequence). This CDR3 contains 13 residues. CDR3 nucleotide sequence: TGTGCCAGCAGCTTAACAGATTATCAGCCCCAGCATTTT. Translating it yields CASSLTDYQPQHF.

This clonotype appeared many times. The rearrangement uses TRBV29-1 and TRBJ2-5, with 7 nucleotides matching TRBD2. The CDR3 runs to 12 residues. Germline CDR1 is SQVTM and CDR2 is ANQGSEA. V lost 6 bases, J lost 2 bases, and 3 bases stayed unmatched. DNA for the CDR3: TGCAGCGTAGCAGCGGGGCAAGAGACCCAGTACTTC. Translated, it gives CSVAAGQETQYF.

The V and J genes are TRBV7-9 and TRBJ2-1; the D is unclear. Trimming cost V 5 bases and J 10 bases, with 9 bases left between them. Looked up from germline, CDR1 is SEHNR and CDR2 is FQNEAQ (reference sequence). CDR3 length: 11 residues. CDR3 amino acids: CASSQSVEQFF. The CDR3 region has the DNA TGTGCCAGCAGCCAATCGGTAGAGCAGTTCTTC.

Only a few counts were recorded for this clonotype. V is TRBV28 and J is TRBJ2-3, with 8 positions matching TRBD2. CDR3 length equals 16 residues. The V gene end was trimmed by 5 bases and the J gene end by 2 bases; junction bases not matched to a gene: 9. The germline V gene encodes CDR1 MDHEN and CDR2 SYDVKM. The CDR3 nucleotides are TGTGCCAGCAGTGGGGCGGCGGGAGGCTCCACAGATACGCAGTATTTT. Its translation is CASSGAAGGSTDTQYF.

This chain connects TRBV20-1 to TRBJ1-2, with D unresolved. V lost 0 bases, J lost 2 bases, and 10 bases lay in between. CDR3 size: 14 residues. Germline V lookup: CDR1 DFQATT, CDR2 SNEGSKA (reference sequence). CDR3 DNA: TGCAGTGCTAGAGATCGGGCGGGGAACTATGGCTACACCTTC. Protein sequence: CSARDRAGNYGYTF.

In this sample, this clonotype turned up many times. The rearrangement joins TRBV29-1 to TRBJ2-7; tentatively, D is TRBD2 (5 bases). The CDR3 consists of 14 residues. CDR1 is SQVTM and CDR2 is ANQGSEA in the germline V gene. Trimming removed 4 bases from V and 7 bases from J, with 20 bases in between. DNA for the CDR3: TGCAGCGTTGGGGTTTGGGGAGACCGGAGAGAGCAGTACTTC. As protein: CSVGVWGDRREQYF.

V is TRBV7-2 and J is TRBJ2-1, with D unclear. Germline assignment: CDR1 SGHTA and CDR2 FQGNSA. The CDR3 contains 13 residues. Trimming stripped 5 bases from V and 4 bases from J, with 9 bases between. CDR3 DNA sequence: TGTGCCAGCAGCCACGACCCGTACAATGAGCAGTTCTTC. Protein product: CASSHDPYNEQFF. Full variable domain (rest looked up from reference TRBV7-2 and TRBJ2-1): GAGVSQSPSNKVTEKGKDVELRCDPISGHTALYWYRQSLGQGLEFLIYFQGNSAPDKSGLPSDRFSAERTGGSVSTLTIQRTQQEDSAVYLCASSHDPYNEQFFGPGTRLTVL.

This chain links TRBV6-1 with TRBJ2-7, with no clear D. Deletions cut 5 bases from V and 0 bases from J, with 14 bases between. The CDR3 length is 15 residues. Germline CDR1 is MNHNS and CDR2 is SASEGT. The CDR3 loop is CASSPTSARSYEQYF. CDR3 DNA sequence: TGTGCCAGCAGTCCTACCTCGGCCCGCTCCTACGAGCAGTACTTC.

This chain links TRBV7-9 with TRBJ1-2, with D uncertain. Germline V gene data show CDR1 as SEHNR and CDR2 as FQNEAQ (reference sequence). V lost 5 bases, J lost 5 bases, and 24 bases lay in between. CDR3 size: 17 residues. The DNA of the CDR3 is TGTGCCAGCAGCGAAGCGGGGAGTCATGGACTGGAATATGGCTACACCTTC. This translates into CASSEAGSHGLEYGYTF.

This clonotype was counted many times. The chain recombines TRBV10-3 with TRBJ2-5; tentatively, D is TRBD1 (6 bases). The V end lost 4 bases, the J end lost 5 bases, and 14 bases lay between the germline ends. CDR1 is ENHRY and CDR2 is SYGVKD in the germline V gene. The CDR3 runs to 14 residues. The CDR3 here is CAISVGGEQETQYF. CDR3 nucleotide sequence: TGTGCCATCAGTGTAGGGGGAGAACAGGAGACCCAGTACTTC.

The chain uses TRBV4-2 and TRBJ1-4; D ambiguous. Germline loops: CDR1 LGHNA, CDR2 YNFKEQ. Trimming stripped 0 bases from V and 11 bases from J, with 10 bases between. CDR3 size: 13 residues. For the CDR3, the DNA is TGTGCCAGCAGCCAAGATCCGGGAGGCAAACTGTTTTTT. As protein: CASSQDPGGKLFF.

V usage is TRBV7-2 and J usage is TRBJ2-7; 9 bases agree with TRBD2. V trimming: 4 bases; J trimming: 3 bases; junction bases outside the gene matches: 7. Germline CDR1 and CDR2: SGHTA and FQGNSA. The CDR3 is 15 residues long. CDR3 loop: CASSYSSGASYEQYF. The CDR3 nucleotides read TGTGCCAGCAGCTACTCTAGCGGGGCCAGCTACGAGCAGTACTTC.

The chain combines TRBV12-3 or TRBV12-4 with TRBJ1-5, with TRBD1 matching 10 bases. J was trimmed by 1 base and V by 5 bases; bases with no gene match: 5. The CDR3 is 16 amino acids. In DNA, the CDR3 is TGTGCCAGCAGTGAGACAGGGGGCTTAAGCAATCAGCCCCAGCATTTT. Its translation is CASSETGGLSNQPQHF.

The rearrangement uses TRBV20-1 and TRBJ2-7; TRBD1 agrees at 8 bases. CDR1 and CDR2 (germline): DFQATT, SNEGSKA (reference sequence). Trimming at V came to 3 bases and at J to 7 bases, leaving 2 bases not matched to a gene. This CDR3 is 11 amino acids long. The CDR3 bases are TGCAGTGCTAGCAGGGGGCGGGAGCAGTACTTC. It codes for CSASRGREQYF.

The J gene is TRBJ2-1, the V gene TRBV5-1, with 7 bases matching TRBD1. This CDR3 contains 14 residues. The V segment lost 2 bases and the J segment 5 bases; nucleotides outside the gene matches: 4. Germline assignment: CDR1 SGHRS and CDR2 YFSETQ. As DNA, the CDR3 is TGCGCCAGCAGCTTATGGGACAGTCACAATGAGCAGTTCTTC. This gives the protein CASSLWDSHNEQFF.

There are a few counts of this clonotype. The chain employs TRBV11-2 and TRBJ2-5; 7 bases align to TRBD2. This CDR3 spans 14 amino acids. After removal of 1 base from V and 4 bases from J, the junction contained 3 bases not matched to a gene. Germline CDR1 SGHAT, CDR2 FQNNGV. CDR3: CASSLGASGETQYF. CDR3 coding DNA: TGTGCCAGCAGCTTAGGGGCTAGCGGAGAGACCCAGTACTTC.

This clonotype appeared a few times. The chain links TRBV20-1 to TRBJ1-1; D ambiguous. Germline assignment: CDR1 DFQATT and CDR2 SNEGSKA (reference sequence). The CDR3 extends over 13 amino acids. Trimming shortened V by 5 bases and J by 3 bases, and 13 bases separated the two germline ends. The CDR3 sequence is CSAVGSRYTEAFF. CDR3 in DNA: TGCAGTGCTGTGGGGTCTCGGTACACTGAAGCTTTCTTT.

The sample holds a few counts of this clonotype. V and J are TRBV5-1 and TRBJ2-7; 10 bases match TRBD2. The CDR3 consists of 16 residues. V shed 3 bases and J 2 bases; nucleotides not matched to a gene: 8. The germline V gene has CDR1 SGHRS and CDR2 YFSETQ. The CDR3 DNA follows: TGCGCCAGCAGCTCATTAGCGGGAGGAGCCCCCTACGAGCAGTACTTC. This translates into CASSSLAGGAPYEQYF.

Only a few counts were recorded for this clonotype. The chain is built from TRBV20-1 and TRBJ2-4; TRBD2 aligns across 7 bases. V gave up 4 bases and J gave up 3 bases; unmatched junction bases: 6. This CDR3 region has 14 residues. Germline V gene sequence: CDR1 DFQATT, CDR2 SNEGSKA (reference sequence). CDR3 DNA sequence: TGCAGTGCTACTAGCGGAATGTACAAAAACATTCAGTACTTC. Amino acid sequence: CSATSGMYKNIQYF.

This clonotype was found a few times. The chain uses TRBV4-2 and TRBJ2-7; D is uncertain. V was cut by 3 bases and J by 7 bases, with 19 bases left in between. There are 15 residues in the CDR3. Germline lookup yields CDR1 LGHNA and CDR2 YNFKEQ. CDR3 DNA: TGTGCCAGCAGCCATCCGGGCCCCTTGAGCTTGGAGCAGTACTTC. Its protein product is CASSHPGPLSLEQYF.

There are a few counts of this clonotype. CDR3 coding DNA: TGCGCCAGCAGCCACGGACGGGGGGCGACCGGGGAGCTGTTTTTT. Its protein product is CASSHGRGATGELFF. The chain uses TRBV4-1 and TRBJ2-2; D possibly corresponds to TRBD2 (7 bases). This CDR3 has 15 residues. V gave up 3 bases and J gave up 5 bases, with 13 bases separating them. Germline CDR1 and CDR2: MGHRA and YSYEKL.

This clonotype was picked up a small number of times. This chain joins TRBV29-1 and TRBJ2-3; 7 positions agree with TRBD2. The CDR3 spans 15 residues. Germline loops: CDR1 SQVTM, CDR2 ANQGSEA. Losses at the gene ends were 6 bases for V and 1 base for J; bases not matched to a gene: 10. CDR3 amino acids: CSVGGLGGGTDTQYF. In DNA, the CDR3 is TGCAGCGTGGGAGGGTTAGGAGGGGGCACAGATACGCAGTATTTT.